A single sample gave rise to the 13 T cell receptor beta chains below, sequenced in a study of blood T cell repertoires in COVID-19. Sequenced by immunoSEQ multiplex PCR; TCRdb stores in-frame clones only, minus some. In the table there are approximately 68,000 clones, roughly four fifths of which are singletons. Sequenced material: peripheral blood. These receptors came from a woman in her sixties or seventies with acute or convalescent COVID-19.

This chain connects TRBV18 to TRBJ1-6; D ambiguous. The germline V and J ends were trimmed by 1 base and 4 bases, with 11 bases remaining between them. CDR3 length: 16 amino acids. The germline V gene encodes CDR1 KGHSH and CDR2 LQKENI. For the CDR3, the DNA is TGTGCCAGCTCACCACTTCTTGGGCATTATAATTCACCCCTCCACTTT. Its protein product is CASSPLLGHYNSPLHF.

The table lists this clone with a count of one. The V and J genes are TRBV7-9 and TRBJ1-1; D call uncertain. The CDR3 is 16 amino acids. The ends were cut back, 1 base at V and 1 base at J, with 13 bases in the middle. CDR1 and CDR2 (germline): SEHNR, FQNEAQ (reference sequence). The CDR3 coding sequence is TGTGCCAGCAGCTTAGATGTCCAGGCTGGGAACACTGAAGCTTTCTTT. Its protein is CASSLDVQAGNTEAFF. Variable domain in full (rest from reference TRBV7-9 and TRBJ1-1): DTGVSQNPRHKITKRGQNVTFRCDPISEHNRLYWYRQTLGQGPEFLTYFQNEAQLEKSRLLSDRFSAERPKGSFSTLEIQRTEQGDSAMYLCASSLDVQAGNTEAFFGQGTRLTVV.

This clone showed up just once. Other DNA variants within this sample encode the same CDR3. The chain is built from TRBV19 and TRBJ1-5, with D tentatively TRBD1 (6 bases). CDR1 is LNHDA, CDR2 SQIVND, per germline (reference sequence). V was shortened by 3 bases and J by 0 bases, with 12 bases between the two germline ends. The CDR3 spans 16 residues. CDR3 loop: CASSILGGYSNQPQHF. The CDR3 DNA follows: TGTGCCAGTAGTATCCTAGGGGGTTATAGCAATCAGCCCCAGCATTTT.

The chain has TRBV14 and TRBJ2-7, with 8 bases fitting TRBD1. V was pared by 4 bases and J by 0 bases, with 5 bases of the junction left unmatched. The CDR3 length is 15 residues. CDR1 SGHDN and CDR2 FVKESK come from the germline V gene. CDR3 sequence: CASSRAGQGSYEQYF. CDR3 bases: TGTGCCAGCAGCCGTGCCGGACAGGGCTCCTACGAGCAGTACTTC.

V and J are TRBV18 and TRBJ2-4, with TRBD1 as a possible D gene (6 bases). Looked up from germline, CDR1 is KGHSH and CDR2 is LQKENI. The CDR3 extends over 19 amino acids. Trimming shortened V by 0 bases and J by 1 base, and 19 bases separated the two germline ends. CDR3 sequence (DNA): TGTGCCAGCTCACCACCTAACAGGGCGGCGAATTTGGCCAAAAACATTCAGTACTTC. Translated: CASSPPNRAANLAKNIQYF.

By frequency in the sample, this clone is medium-sized. The genes are TRBV12-3 or TRBV12-4 and TRBJ1-1; no definite D call. This CDR3 spans 13 amino acids. Trimming took off 2 bases at V and 11 bases at J, with 15 bases between the two ends. The CDR3 DNA reads as TGTGCCAGCAGTTTATCCACGGGGAAAGACGCTTTCTTT. Translated: CASSLSTGKDAFF.

The CDR3 DNA follows: TGTGCCAGTAGTGTCATGGGGCTTCGAGAGACCCAGTACTTC. Translated, it gives CASSVMGLRETQYF. The chain employs TRBV19 and TRBJ2-5, with D possibly matching TRBD1 (5 bases). Germline lookup yields CDR1 LNHDA and CDR2 SQIVND (reference sequence). The CDR3 covers 14 residues. Trimming took off 5 bases at V and 4 bases at J, with 14 bases between the two ends.

This chain joins TRBV19 and TRBJ1-5, with D hard to call. Germline assignment: CDR1 LNHDA and CDR2 SQIVND (reference sequence). The length of the CDR3 is 13 residues. Trimming stripped 6 bases from V and 1 base from J, with 7 bases between. DNA of the CDR3: TGTGCCAGTAGCACAATAAGCAATCAGCCCCAGCATTTT. This codes for CASSTISNQPQHF.

The chain combines TRBV7-9 with TRBJ1-6; a possible D gene is TRBD1 (6 bases). The germline V and J ends were trimmed by 4 bases and 8 bases, with 18 bases remaining between them. CDR3 length: 16 amino acids. The germline CDR1 and CDR2 sequences are SEHNR and FQNEAQ (reference sequence). The CDR3 DNA sequence: TGTGCCAGCAGCTCGGGTCCAGGGGAAGACCATTCACCCCTCCACTTT. The encoded protein is CASSSGPGEDHSPLHF. The complete variable domain, with remaining parts taken from reference TRBV7-9 and TRBJ1-6, reads DTGVSQNPRHKITKRGQNVTFRCDPISEHNRLYWYRQTLGQGPEFLTYFQNEAQLEKSRLLSDRFSAERPKGSFSTLEIQRTEQGDSAMYLCASSSGPGEDHSPLHFGNGTRLTVT.

This chain connects TRBV2 to TRBJ1-1; D is undetermined. Germline-derived CDR1 and CDR2 are SNHLY and FYNNEI. This CDR3 is 11 amino acids long. Between the trimmed V and J ends, which lost 8 bases and 1 base, there was a span of 5 bases. The CDR3 here is CASAWNTEAFF. CDR3 nucleotides: TGTGCCAGCGCGTGGAACACTGAAGCTTTCTTT.

This chain joins TRBV5-5 and TRBJ2-3; TRBD2 agrees at 12 bases. Unmatched junction bases numbered 3, after V lost 6 bases and J lost 4 bases. The V gene's germline CDR1 is SGHKS and CDR2 YYEKEE (reference sequence). This CDR3 has 14 residues. This CDR3 reads CASTTSGGSDTQYF. The CDR3 DNA reads as TGTGCCAGCACCACTAGCGGGGGGTCAGATACGCAGTATTTT.

The chain couples TRBV2 to TRBJ2-1; possible D gene TRBD2, 6 bases. CDR1 SNHLY and CDR2 FYNNEI come from the germline V gene. This CDR3 contains 16 residues. The V and J ends lost 5 bases and 0 bases respectively, with 14 bases between them. CDR3 sequence reads: CASSTRGASSYNEQFF. The CDR3 DNA reads as TGTGCCAGCAGTACCCGCGGGGCAAGCTCCTACAATGAGCAGTTCTTC. Combining the CDR3 with reference TRBV2 and TRBJ2-1 gives the whole variable domain EPEVTQTPSHQVTQMGQEVILRCVPISNHLYFYWYRQILGQKVEFLVSFYNNEISEKSEIFDDQFSVERPDGSNFTLKIRSTKLEDSAMYFCASSTRGASSYNEQFFGPGTRLTVL.

The chain recombines TRBV12-3 or TRBV12-4 with TRBJ1-2, with D unclear. This CDR3 is built from 13 residues. Deletions cut 4 bases from V and 8 bases from J, with 14 bases between. CDR3 sequence: CASSSTTVYGYTF. Here the CDR3 DNA reads TGTGCCAGCAGTTCTACCACAGTGTACGGCTACACCTTC.